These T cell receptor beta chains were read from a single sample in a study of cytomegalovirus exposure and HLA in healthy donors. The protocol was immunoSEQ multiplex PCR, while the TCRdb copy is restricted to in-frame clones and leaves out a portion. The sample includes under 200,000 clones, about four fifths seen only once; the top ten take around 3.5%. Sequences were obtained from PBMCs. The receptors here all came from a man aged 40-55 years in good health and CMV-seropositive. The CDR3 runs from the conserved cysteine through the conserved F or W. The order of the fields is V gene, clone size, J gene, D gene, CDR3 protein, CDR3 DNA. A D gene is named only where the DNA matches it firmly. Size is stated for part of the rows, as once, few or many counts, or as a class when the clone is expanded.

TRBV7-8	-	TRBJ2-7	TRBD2	CASSLRLAGIYEQYF	TGTGCCAGCAGCCTTCGACTAGCGGGGATCTACGAGCAGTACTTC
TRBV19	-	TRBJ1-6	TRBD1	CASTRQGGNSPLHF	TGTGCCAGTACAAGACAGGGTGGCAATTCACCCCTCCACTTT
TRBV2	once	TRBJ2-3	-	CASSERYPTDTQYF	TGTGCCAGCAGTGAACGTTATCCCACAGATACGCAGTATTTT
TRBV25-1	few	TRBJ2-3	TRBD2	CASTWTRGRSGTQYF	TGTGCCAGCACCTGGACTAGAGGGAGAAGTGGTACGCAGTATTTT
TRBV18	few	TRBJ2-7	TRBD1	CASSPRTGEGEQYF	TGTGCCAGCTCACCACGGACAGGGGAGGGCGAGCAGTACTTC
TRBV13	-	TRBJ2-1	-	CASSHGPKATGTYNEQFF	TGTGCCAGCAGCCATGGCCCAAAGGCCACAGGGACCTACAATGAGCAGTTCTTC
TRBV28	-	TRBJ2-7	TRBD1	CASSIPGQGYEQYF	TGTGCCAGCAGCATTCCTGGACAGGGCTACGAGCAGTACTTC
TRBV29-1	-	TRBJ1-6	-	CSVSQGTNSPLHF	TGCAGCGTCTCTCAGGGGACCAATTCACCCCTCCACTTT
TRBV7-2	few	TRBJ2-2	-	CASSLSFDWDTGELFF	TGTGCCAGCAGCTTAAGCTTCGACTGGGACACCGGGGAGCTGTTTTTT
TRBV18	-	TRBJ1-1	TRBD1	CASSPRTGSEAFF	TGTGCCAGCTCACCCCGGACAGGGTCTGAAGCTTTCTTT
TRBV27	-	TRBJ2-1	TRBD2	CASSPTSGRHNEQFF	TGTGCCAGCAGTCCAACTAGCGGGAGGCACAATGAGCAGTTCTTC
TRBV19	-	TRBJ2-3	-	CASSVQNTQYF	TGTGCCAGTAGTGTCCAGAATACGCAGTATTTT
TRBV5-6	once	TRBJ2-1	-	CASSPGTAQHNEQFF	TGTGCCAGCAGCCCCGGGACTGCCCAGCACAATGAGCAGTTCTTC
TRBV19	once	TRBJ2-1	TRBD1	CASSLRTGTVLEHNEQFF	TGTGCCAGTAGTCTCCGGACAGGGACCGTCCTTGAGCACAATGAGCAGTTCTTC
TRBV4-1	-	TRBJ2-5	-	CASSQVWQNQETQYF	TGCGCCAGCAGCCAAGTCTGGCAGAACCAAGAGACCCAGTACTTC
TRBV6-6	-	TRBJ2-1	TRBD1	CASSQGTGPVGEQFF	TGTGCCAGCAGCCAAGGGACAGGACCCGTCGGGGAGCAGTTCTTC
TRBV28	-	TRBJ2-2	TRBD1	CASRPGTAYTGELFF	TGTGCCAGCCGCCCCGGGACAGCTTACACCGGGGAGCTGTTTTTT
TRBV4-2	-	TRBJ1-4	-	CASSQDGQEVPKLFF	TGTGCCAGCAGCCAAGATGGGCAGGAGGTCCCAAAACTGTTTTTT